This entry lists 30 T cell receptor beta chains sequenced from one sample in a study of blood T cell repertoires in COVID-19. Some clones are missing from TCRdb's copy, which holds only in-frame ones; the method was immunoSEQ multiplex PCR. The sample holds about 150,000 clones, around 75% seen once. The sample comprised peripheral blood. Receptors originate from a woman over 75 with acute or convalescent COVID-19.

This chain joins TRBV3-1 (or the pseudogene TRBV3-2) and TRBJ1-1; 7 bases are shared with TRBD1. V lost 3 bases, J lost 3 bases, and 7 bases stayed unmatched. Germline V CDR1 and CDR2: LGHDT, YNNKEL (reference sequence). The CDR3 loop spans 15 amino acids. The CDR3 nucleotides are TGTGCCAGCAGCCACCTCCGGGACAGTTACACTGAAGCTTTCTTT. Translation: CASSHLRDSYTEAFF.

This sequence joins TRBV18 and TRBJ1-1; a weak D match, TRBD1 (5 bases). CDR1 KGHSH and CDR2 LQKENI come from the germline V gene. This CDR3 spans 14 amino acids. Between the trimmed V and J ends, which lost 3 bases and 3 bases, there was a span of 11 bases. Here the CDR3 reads CASSPRVVDTEAFF. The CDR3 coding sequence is TGTGCCAGCTCACCCAGGGTTGTCGACACTGAAGCTTTCTTT. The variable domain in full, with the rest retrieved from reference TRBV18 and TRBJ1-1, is NAGVMQNPRHLVRRRGQEARLRCSPMKGHSHVYWYRQLPEEGLKFMVYLQKENIIDESGMPKERFSAEFPKEGPSILRIQQVVRGDSAAYFCASSPRVVDTEAFFGQGTRLTVV.

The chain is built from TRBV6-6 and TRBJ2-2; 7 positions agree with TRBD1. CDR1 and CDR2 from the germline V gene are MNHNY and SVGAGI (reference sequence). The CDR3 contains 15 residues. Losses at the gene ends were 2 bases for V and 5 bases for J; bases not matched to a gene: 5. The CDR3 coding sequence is TGTGCCAGCAGTTACGAGGGGGCTGAAACCGGGGAGCTGTTTTTT. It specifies CASSYEGAETGELFF.

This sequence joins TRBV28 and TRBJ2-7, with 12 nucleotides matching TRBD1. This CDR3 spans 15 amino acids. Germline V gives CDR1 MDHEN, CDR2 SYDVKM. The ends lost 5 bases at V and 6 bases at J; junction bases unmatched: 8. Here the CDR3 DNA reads TGTGCCAGCAGTACCTCCGGGACAGGGGGCCGCGAGCAGTACTTC. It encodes CASSTSGTGGREQYF.

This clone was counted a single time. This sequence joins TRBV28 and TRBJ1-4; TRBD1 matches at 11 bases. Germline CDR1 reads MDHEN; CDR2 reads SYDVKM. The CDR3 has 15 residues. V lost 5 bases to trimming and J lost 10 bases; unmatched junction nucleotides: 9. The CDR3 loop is CASSTSGTGGGKLFF. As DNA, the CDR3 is TGTGCCAGCAGTACCTCCGGGACAGGGGGGGGAAAACTGTTTTTT. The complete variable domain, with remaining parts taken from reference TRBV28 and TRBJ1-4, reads DVKVTQSSRYLVKRTGEKVFLECVQDMDHENMFWYRQDPGLGLRLIYFSYDVKMKEKGDIPEGYSVSREKKERFSLILESASTNQTSMYLCASSTSGTGGGKLFFGSGTQLSVL.

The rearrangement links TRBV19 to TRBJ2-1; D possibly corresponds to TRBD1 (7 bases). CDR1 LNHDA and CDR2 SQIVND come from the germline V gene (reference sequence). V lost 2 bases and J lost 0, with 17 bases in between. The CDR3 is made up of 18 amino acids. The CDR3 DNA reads TGTGCCAGTAGTATATCCCCCAGGGGGGCGAGCTCCTACAATGAGCAGTTCTTC. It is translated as CASSISPRGASSYNEQFF. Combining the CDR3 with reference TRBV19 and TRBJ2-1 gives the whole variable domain DGGITQSPKYLFRKEGQNVTLSCEQNLNHDAMYWYRQDPGQGLRLIYYSQIVNDFQKGDIAEGYSVSREKKESFPLTVTSAQKNPTAFYLCASSISPRGASSYNEQFFGPGTRLTVL.

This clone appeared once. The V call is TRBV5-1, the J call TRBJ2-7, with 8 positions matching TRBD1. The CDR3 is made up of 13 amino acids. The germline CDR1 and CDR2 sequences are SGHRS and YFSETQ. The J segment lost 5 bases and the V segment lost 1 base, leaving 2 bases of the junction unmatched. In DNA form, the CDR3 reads TGCGCCAGCAGCTTGAACAGGGGGAACGAGCAGTACTTC. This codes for CASSLNRGNEQYF.

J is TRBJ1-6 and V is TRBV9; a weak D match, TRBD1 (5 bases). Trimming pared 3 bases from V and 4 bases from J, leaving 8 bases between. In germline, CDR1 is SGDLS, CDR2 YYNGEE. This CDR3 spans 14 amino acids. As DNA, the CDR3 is TGTGCCAGCAGCGGCCAGGGTTATAATTCACCCCTCCACTTT. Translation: CASSGQGYNSPLHF.

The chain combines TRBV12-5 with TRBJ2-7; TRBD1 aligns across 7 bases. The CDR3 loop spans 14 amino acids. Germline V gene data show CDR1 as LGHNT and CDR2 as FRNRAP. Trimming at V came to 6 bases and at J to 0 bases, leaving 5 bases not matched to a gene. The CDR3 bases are TGTGCTAGTGGCAAAAACAGGGGCTCCTACGAGCAGTACTTC. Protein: CASGKNRGSYEQYF.

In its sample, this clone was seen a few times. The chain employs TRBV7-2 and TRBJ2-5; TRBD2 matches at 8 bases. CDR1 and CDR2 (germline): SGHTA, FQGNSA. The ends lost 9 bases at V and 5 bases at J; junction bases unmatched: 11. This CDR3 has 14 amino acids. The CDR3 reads CASAGVAGIETQYF. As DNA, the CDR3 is TGTGCCAGTGCGGGAGTAGCGGGGATTGAGACCCAGTACTTC.

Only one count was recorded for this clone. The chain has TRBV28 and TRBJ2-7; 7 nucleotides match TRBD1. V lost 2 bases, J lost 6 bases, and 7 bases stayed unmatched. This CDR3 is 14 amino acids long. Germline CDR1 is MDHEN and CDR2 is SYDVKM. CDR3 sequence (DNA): TGTGCCAGCAGTTTACAGGGGGTGATGTTCGAGCAGTACTTC. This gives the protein CASSLQGVMFEQYF.

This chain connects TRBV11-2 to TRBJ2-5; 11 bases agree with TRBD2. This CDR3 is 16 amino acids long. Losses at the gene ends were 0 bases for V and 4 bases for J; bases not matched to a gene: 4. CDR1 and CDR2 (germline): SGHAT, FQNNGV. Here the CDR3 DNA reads TGTGCCAGCAGCTTAGATCTGCTAGCGGGGGGAGAGACCCAGTACTTC. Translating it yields CASSLDLLAGGETQYF. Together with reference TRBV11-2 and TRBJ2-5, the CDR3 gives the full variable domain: EAGVAQSPRYKIIEKRQSVAFWCNPISGHATLYWYQQILGQGPKLLIQFQNNGVVDDSQLPKDRFSAERLKGVDSTLKIQPAKLEDSAVYLCASSLDLLAGGETQYFGPGTRLLVL.

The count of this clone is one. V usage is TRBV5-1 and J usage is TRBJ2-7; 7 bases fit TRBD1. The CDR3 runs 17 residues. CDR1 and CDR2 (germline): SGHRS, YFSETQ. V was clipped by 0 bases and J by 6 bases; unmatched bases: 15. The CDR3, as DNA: TGCGCCAGCAGCTTGGGGACAGGTGGACCCTGGGGACGCGAGCAGTACTTC. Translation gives CASSLGTGGPWGREQYF.

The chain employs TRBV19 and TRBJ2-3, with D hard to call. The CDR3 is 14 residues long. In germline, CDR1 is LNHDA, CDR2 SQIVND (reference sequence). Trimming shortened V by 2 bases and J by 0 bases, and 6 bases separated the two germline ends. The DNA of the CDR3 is TGTGCCAGTAGTATATCCAGTAGCACAGATACGCAGTATTTT. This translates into CASSISSSTDTQYF. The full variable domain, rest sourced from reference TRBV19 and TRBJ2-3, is DGGITQSPKYLFRKEGQNVTLSCEQNLNHDAMYWYRQDPGQGLRLIYYSQIVNDFQKGDIAEGYSVSREKKESFPLTVTSAQKNPTAFYLCASSISSSTDTQYFGPGTRLTVL.

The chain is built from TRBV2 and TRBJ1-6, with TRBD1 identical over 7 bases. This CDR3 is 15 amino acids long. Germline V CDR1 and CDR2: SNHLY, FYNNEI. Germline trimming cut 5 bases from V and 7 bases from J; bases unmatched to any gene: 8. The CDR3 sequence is CASSSQGTGNSPLHF. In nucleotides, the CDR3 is TGTGCCAGCAGTTCACAGGGGACGGGAAATTCACCCCTCCACTTT.

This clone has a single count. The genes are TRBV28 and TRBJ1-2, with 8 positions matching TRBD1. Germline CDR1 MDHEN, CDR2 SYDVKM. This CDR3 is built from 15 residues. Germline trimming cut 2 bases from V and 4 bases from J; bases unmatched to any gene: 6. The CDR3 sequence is CASSLPPQGAYGYTF. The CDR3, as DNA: TGTGCCAGCAGTTTACCCCCTCAGGGGGCCTATGGCTACACCTTC.

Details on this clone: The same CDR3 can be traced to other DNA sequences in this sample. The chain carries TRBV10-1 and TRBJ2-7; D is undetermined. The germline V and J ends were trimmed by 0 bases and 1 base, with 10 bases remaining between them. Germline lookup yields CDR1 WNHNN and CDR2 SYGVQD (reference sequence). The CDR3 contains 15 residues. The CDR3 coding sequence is TGCGCCAGCAGTGAGTCGTTAGGCGGATCCTACGAGCAGTACTTC. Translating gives CASSESLGGSYEQYF.

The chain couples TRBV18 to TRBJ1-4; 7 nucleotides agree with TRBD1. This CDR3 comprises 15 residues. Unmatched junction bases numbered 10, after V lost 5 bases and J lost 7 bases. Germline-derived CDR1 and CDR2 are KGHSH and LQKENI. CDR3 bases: TGTGCCAGCTCAACGGGGCCAGGGGGAGGTGAAAAACTGTTTTTT. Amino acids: CASSTGPGGGEKLFF.

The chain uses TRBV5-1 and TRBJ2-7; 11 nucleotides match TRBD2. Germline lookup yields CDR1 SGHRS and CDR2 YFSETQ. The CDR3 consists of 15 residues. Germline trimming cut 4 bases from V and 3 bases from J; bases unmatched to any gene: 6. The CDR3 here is CASSLGTSGRYEQYF. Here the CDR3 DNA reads TGCGCCAGCAGCCTAGGGACTAGCGGCCGCTACGAGCAGTACTTC. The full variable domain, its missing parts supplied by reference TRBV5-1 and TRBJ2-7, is KAGVTQTPRYLIKTRGQQVTLSCSPISGHRSVSWYQQTPGQGLQFLFEYFSETQRNKGNFPGRFSGRQFSNSRSEMNVSTLELGDSALYLCASSLGTSGRYEQYFGPGTRLTVT.

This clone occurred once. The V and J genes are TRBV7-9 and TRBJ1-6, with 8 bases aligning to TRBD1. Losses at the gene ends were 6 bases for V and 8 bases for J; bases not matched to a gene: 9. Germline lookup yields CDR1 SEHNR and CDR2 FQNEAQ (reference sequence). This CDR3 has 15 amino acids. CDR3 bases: TGTGCCAGCAGTCGTATGACAGGGGAGGATTCACCCCTCCACTTT. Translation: CASSRMTGEDSPLHF. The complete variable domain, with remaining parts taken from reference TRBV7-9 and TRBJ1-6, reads DTGVSQNPRHKITKRGQNVTFRCDPISEHNRLYWYRQTLGQGPEFLTYFQNEAQLEKSRLLSDRFSAERPKGSFSTLEIQRTEQGDSAMYLCASSRMTGEDSPLHFGNGTRLTVT.

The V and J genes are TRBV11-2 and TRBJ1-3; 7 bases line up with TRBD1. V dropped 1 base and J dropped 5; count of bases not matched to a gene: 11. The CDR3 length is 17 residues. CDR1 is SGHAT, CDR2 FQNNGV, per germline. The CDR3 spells CASSLVLPTGRRNTIYF. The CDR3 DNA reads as TGTGCCAGCAGCTTAGTTCTCCCGACAGGGCGTCGAAACACCATATATTTT.

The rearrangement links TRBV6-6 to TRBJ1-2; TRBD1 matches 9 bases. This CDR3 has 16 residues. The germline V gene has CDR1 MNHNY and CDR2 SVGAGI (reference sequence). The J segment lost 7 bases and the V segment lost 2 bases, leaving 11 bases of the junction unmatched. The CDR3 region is CASSYGAGQGAAGYTF. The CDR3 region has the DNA TGTGCCAGCAGTTACGGGGCGGGACAGGGCGCGGCTGGCTACACCTTC.

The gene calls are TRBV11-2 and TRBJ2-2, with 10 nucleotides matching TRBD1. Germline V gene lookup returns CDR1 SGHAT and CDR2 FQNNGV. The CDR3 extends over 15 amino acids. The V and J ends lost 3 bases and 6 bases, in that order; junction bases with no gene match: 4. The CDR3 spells CASSLGTGAPGELFF. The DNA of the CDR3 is TGTGCCAGCAGCTTGGGGACAGGGGCTCCCGGGGAGCTGTTTTTT.

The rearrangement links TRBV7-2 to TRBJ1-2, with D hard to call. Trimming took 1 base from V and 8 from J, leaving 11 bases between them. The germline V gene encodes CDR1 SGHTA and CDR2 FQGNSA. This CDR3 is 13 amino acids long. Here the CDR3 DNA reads TGTGCCAGCAGCTTAGGAGGAGGGCCCGGCTACACCTTC. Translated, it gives CASSLGGGPGYTF.

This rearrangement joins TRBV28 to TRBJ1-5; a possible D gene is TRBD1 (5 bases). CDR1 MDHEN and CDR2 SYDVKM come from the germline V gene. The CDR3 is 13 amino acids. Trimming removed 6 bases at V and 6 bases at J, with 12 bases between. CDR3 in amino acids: CASSPDRTQPQHF. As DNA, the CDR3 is TGTGCCAGCAGCCCAGACAGAACTCAGCCCCAGCATTTT.

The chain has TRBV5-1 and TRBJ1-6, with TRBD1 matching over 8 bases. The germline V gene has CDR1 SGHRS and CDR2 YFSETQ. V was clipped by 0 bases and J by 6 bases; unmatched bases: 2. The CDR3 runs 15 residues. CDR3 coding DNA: TGCGCCAGCAGCTTGGCGGGACAGGTTAATTCACCCCTCCACTTT. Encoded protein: CASSLAGQVNSPLHF. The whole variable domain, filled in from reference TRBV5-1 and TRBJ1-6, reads KAGVTQTPRYLIKTRGQQVTLSCSPISGHRSVSWYQQTPGQGLQFLFEYFSETQRNKGNFPGRFSGRQFSNSRSEMNVSTLELGDSALYLCASSLAGQVNSPLHFGNGTRLTVT.

CDR3: CASSPPGQGSDNEQFF. CDR3 nucleotide sequence: TGTGCCAGCTCACCACCGGGACAGGGTAGTGACAATGAGCAGTTCTTC. The rearrangement links TRBV18 to TRBJ2-1, with 9 positions matching TRBD1. The V gene's germline CDR1 is KGHSH and CDR2 LQKENI. J was trimmed by 5 bases and V by 0 bases; bases with no gene match: 5. This CDR3 is built from 16 residues.

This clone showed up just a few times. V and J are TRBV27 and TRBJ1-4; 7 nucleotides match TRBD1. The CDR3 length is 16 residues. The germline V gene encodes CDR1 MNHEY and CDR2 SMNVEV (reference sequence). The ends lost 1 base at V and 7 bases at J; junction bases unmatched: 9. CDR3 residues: CASSLFQGVTPEKLFF. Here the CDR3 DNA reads TGTGCCAGCAGTTTATTCCAGGGGGTGACCCCTGAAAAACTGTTTTTT.

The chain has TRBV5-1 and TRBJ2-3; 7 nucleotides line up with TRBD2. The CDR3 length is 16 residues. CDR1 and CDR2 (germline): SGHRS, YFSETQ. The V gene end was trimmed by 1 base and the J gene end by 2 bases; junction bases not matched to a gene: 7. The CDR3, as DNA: TGCGCCAGCAGCTTGATGGGGGGGAGCCCCACAGATACGCAGTATTTT. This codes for CASSLMGGSPTDTQYF.

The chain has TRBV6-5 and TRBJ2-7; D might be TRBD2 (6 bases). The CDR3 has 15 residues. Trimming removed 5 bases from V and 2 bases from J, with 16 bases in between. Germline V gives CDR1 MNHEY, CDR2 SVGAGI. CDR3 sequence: CASSPRTRGTYEQYF. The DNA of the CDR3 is TGTGCCAGCAGTCCCCGGACCCGGGGGACCTACGAGCAGTACTTC.